The 29 T cell receptor beta chains listed next were all sequenced from one sample in a study of PD-L1 blockade in urothelial cancer. The time point here: peripheral blood 6 weeks after treatment start. Only in-frame clones appear in the TCRdb table, and some are missing; sequencing was by immunoSEQ multiplex PCR. The table includes about 50,000 clones, approximately 90% detected once. Here the sequenced sample was PBMCs, taken around atezolizumab (anti-PD-L1) treatment. These receptors came from a man in his 60s with urothelial cancer.

This clone was detected only once. The chain uses TRBV18 and TRBJ1-1; 8 nucleotides agree with TRBD1. J lost 4 bases, V lost 4 bases, and 11 bases had no gene match. CDR3 length equals 16 residues. Germline CDR1 KGHSH, CDR2 LQKENI. The CDR3 protein is CASSLTGDNLFTEAFF. Here the CDR3 DNA reads TGTGCCAGCTCACTGACAGGGGATAATCTCTTCACTGAAGCTTTCTTT.

This clone was detected once. The V and J genes are TRBV29-1 and TRBJ1-3, with a tentative D call TRBD1 (5 bases). Per germline, CDR1 SQVTM and CDR2 ANQGSEA. The CDR3 contains 14 residues. Trimming removed 4 bases from V and 3 bases from J, with 13 bases in between. The CDR3 sequence: CSVAPGGDGNTIYF. The CDR3 nucleotides read TGCAGCGTTGCCCCCGGGGGGGATGGAAACACCATATATTTT.

This CDR3 reads CASSLTAFNYGYTF. CDR3 sequence (DNA): TGTGCCAGCAGCTTGACAGCCTTCAACTATGGCTACACCTTC. This sequence joins TRBV7-2 and TRBJ1-2, with D maybe TRBD1 (5 bases). CDR1 is SGHTA and CDR2 is FQGNSA in the germline V gene. There are 14 residues in the CDR3. V lost 3 bases, J lost 2 bases, and 10 bases lay in between.

This chain joins TRBV19 and TRBJ1-3; 7 bases align to TRBD1. The germline V gene encodes CDR1 LNHDA and CDR2 SQIVND (reference sequence). V trimming: 6 bases; J trimming: 0 bases; junction bases outside the gene matches: 8. The CDR3 is 16 residues long. The CDR3 here is CASSALGGLSGNTIYF. The CDR3 region has the DNA TGTGCCAGTAGCGCTTTAGGGGGCCTCTCTGGAAACACCATATATTTT.

The chain carries TRBV28 and TRBJ2-7; D ambiguous. The ends were cut back, 3 bases at V and 6 bases at J, with 12 bases in the middle. CDR3 length: 13 residues. In germline, CDR1 is MDHEN, CDR2 SYDVKM. The CDR3 sequence: CASSFGLRGEQYF. The CDR3 nucleotides are TGTGCCAGCAGTTTCGGTTTGAGAGGCGAGCAGTACTTC.

The chain has TRBV6-5 and TRBJ2-7, with 14 bases lining up with TRBD2. This CDR3 has 15 amino acids. The J segment lost 4 bases and the V segment lost 6 bases, leaving 5 bases of the junction unmatched. Germline V gene sequence: CDR1 MNHEY, CDR2 SVGAGI. In nucleotides, the CDR3 is TGTGCCAGCAGGTCGACTAGCGGGGGGGCATACGAGCAGTACTTC. This sequence encodes CASRSTSGGAYEQYF.

V and J are TRBV18 and TRBJ1-1, with 7 bases that match TRBD1. This CDR3 contains 13 residues. Germline values: CDR1 KGHSH, CDR2 LQKENI. Trimming cost V 4 bases and J 6 bases; bases outside gene matches: 5. CDR3 protein: CASSLNQGAEAFF. CDR3 in DNA: TGTGCCAGCTCACTAAACCAGGGGGCTGAAGCTTTCTTT.

The chain joins TRBV6-6 to TRBJ2-3; D is unclear. Per the germline V gene, CDR1 is MNHNY and CDR2 is SVGAGI (reference sequence). This CDR3 region has 13 residues. Trimming stripped 0 bases from V and 6 bases from J, with 7 bases between. Written as DNA, the CDR3 is TGTGCCAGCAGTTACTCGAGGCCGGATACGCAGTATTTT. Protein product: CASSYSRPDTQYF.

This clone was seen once. The rearrangement joins TRBV29-1 to TRBJ2-5; TRBD2 matches 10 bases. V lost 6 bases, J lost 5 bases, and 6 bases stayed unmatched. The germline V gene has CDR1 SQVTM and CDR2 ANQGSEA. This CDR3 spans 13 amino acids. The CDR3 reads CSVWTSGRETQYF. The CDR3 DNA sequence: TGCAGCGTCTGGACTAGCGGACGGGAGACCCAGTACTTC.

The chain recombines TRBV30 with TRBJ2-2, with 7 bases that match TRBD1. Trimming at V came to 1 base and at J to 4 bases, leaving 6 bases not matched to a gene. In germline, CDR1 is GTSNPN, CDR2 SVGIG (reference sequence). CDR3 size: 15 residues. CDR3 bases: TGTGCCTGGAGTGGGATACAGGGGCGCACCGGGGAGCTGTTTTTT. Its translation is CAWSGIQGRTGELFF.

For this clone: At one end, the junction sequence differs from germline, possibly due to a read error. The sample contains more than one DNA sequence encoding this CDR3. The chain links TRBV30 to TRBJ2-2, with D perhaps TRBD2 (7 bases). Per the germline V gene, CDR1 is GTSNPN and CDR2 is SVGIG (reference sequence). This CDR3 has 13 residues. In nucleotides, the CDR3 is TGTGCCTGGATACGGGGGGCGACCGGAGAGCTGTTTTTT. Amino acid sequence: CAWIRGATGELFF.

This clone was observed once. V usage is TRBV19 and J usage is TRBJ1-5; possibly TRBD1 for D (6 bases). V dropped 4 bases and J dropped 4 bases, with 14 bases sitting between them. The CDR3 has 15 amino acids. CDR1 is LNHDA, CDR2 SQIVND, per germline (reference sequence). As DNA, the CDR3 is TGTGCCAGTAGTAGACGACAGGACCTAAATCAGCCCCAGCATTTT. Translated, it gives CASSRRQDLNQPQHF.

This clone appeared a single time. The chain has TRBV19 and TRBJ1-2, with D perhaps TRBD1 (6 bases). Germline-derived CDR1 and CDR2 are LNHDA and SQIVND (reference sequence). The CDR3 has 14 amino acids. V dropped 8 bases and J dropped 4 bases, with 17 bases sitting between them. Here the CDR3 DNA reads TGTGCCAGTTACCCTGGGGGGGCCTCCTATGGCTACACCTTC. Translating it yields CASYPGGASYGYTF.

This clone was seen a few times. The V gene is TRBV7-9, the J gene TRBJ1-1; D is undetermined. Germline V gives CDR1 SEHNR, CDR2 FQNEAQ (reference sequence). The CDR3 runs 12 residues. The germline V and J ends were trimmed by 4 bases and 10 bases, with 13 bases remaining between them. This CDR3 is CASSSDRGVAFF. CDR3 coding DNA: TGTGCCAGCAGCTCGGATCGGGGAGTAGCTTTCTTT.

J is TRBJ1-5 and V is TRBV6-1; no firm D call. This CDR3 has 15 amino acids. With 7 bases removed from V and 0 bases from J, the gap between germline ends came to 13 bases. The V gene's germline CDR1 is MNHNS and CDR2 SASEGT. The CDR3 DNA reads TGTGCCAGCACCTTGGCCCCTTATAGCAATCAGCCCCAGCATTTT. Translation gives CASTLAPYSNQPQHF.

The rearrangement joins TRBV4-1 to TRBJ2-5; possible D gene TRBD2, 5 bases. Trimming pared 1 base from V and 2 bases from J, leaving 11 bases between. CDR1 is MGHRA, CDR2 YSYEKL, per germline. The CDR3 totals 15 residues. The DNA of the CDR3 is TGCGCCAGCAGCCAAGGGACTGATCTACAAGAGACCCAGTACTTC. It yields the protein CASSQGTDLQETQYF.

The chain links TRBV19 to TRBJ1-5, with 7 nucleotides matching TRBD1. The trim removed 4 bases at V and 0 bases at J, leaving 9 bases unmatched. The germline V gene encodes CDR1 LNHDA and CDR2 SQIVND (reference sequence). The CDR3 consists of 17 residues. The CDR3 loop reads CASSNDRVVYSNQPQHF. The DNA for the CDR3 is TGTGCCAGTAGTAATGACAGGGTTGTTTATAGCAATCAGCCCCAGCATTTT. Using reference TRBV19 and TRBJ1-5 for the parts outside the CDR3, the full variable domain is DGGITQSPKYLFRKEGQNVTLSCEQNLNHDAMYWYRQDPGQGLRLIYYSQIVNDFQKGDIAEGYSVSREKKESFPLTVTSAQKNPTAFYLCASSNDRVVYSNQPQHFGDGTRLSIL.

This clone came up a few times. V is TRBV16 and J is TRBJ1-6, with D possibly matching TRBD1 (6 bases). The CDR3 is 14 residues long. V was shortened by 4 bases and J by 9 bases, with 13 bases between the two germline ends. Germline lookup yields CDR1 KGHSY and CDR2 FQNENV. CDR3 bases: TGTGCCAGCAGCCTGAACAGGGTTACTTCACCCCTCCACTTT. This gives the protein CASSLNRVTSPLHF.

The rearrangement links TRBV25-1 to TRBJ1-4, with unresolved D. The V end lost 6 bases, the J end lost 2 bases, and 13 bases lay between the germline ends. CDR1 is MGHDK, CDR2 SYGVNS, per germline. The CDR3 runs to 15 residues. DNA for the CDR3: TGTGCCAGCAGCCCCGGGCTAGCGACTAATGAAAAACTGTTTTTT. It is translated as CASSPGLATNEKLFF. Based on the CDR3 plus reference TRBV25-1 and TRBJ1-4, the full variable domain is EADIYQTPRYLVIGTGKKITLECSQTMGHDKMYWYQQDPGMELHLIHYSYGVNSTEKGDLSSESTVSRIRTEHFPLTLESARPSHTSQYLCASSPGLATNEKLFFGSGTQLSVL.

The V gene is TRBV4-3, the J gene TRBJ1-2; 9 bases are shared with TRBD1. The trim removed 0 bases at V and 5 bases at J, leaving 7 bases unmatched. Germline lookup yields CDR1 LGHNA and CDR2 YSLEER. The length of the CDR3 is 16 residues. This CDR3 reads CASSQEVQGAKYGYTF. In nucleotides, the CDR3 is TGCGCCAGCAGCCAAGAAGTACAGGGGGCGAAGTATGGCTACACCTTC.

This rearrangement joins TRBV27 to TRBJ2-1; 11 bases line up with TRBD2. CDR1 is MNHEY and CDR2 is SMNVEV in the germline V gene (reference sequence). The CDR3 covers 15 residues. J lost 5 bases, V lost 5 bases, and 5 bases had no gene match. CDR3 protein: CASSATSGRNNEQFF. In nucleotides, the CDR3 is TGTGCCAGCAGTGCAACTAGCGGGAGAAACAATGAGCAGTTCTTC.

This clone was observed a few times. The chain links TRBV27 to TRBJ1-2, with D tentatively TRBD1 (6 bases). Per germline, CDR1 MNHEY and CDR2 SMNVEV (reference sequence). V was clipped by 5 bases and J by 4 bases, with 14 bases between them. This CDR3 comprises 14 residues. CDR3 in DNA: TGTGCCAGCAGTGCTGACAGGTTATTCTATGGCTACACCTTC. Translation: CASSADRLFYGYTF.

V gene TRBV7-9 combines with J gene TRBJ1-2; D is unresolved. Germline CDR1 and CDR2: SEHNR and FQNEAQ (reference sequence). V dropped 5 bases and J dropped 0 bases, with 7 bases sitting between them. This CDR3 contains 13 residues. The CDR3 here is CASSPVANYGYTF. In DNA, the CDR3 is TGTGCCAGCAGCCCGGTTGCTAACTATGGCTACACCTTC.

This CDR3 is CAWKGDRVSTEAFF. The CDR3 DNA reads TGTGCCTGGAAGGGTGACAGGGTAAGCACTGAAGCTTTCTTT. The chain is built from TRBV30 and TRBJ1-1, with 7 bases identical to TRBD1. The CDR3 totals 14 residues. The V gene's germline CDR1 is GTSNPN and CDR2 SVGIG (reference sequence). V lost 4 bases to trimming and J lost 4 bases; unmatched junction nucleotides: 9.

This clone has only a few counts. This chain uses TRBV5-6 with TRBJ1-1; D is possibly TRBD1 (5 bases). Germline V gene sequence: CDR1 SGHDT, CDR2 YYEEEE. There are 14 residues in the CDR3. With 0 bases removed from V and 5 bases from J, the gap between germline ends came to 11 bases. The CDR3 region is CASSLDTGVTEAFF. CDR3 in DNA: TGTGCCAGCAGCTTGGATACAGGCGTTACTGAAGCTTTCTTT.

This clone appeared a single time. J is TRBJ2-7 and V is TRBV6-1, with D possibly matching TRBD2 (5 bases). V was cut by 10 bases and J by 1 base, with 17 bases left in between. CDR3 length: 14 amino acids. CDR1 and CDR2 (germline): MNHNS, SASEGT. In DNA form, the CDR3 reads TGTGCCACCGGTGGGAGTGTCCAGTCCTACGAGCAGTACTTC. Residues: CATGGSVQSYEQYF.

The chain carries TRBV5-4 and TRBJ1-1, with TRBD1 as a possible D gene (5 bases). The germline gives CDR1 SGHNT, CDR2 YYREEE (reference sequence). The CDR3 is 13 residues long. V lost 5 bases and J lost 0, with 8 bases in between. The CDR3 bases are TGTGCCAGCAGAGACAGAATGAACACTGAAGCTTTCTTT. Protein product: CASRDRMNTEAFF.

The V gene is TRBV19, the J gene TRBJ2-7; D is possibly TRBD1 (5 bases). V was clipped by 2 bases and J by 1 base, with 12 bases between them. Looked up from germline, CDR1 is LNHDA and CDR2 is SQIVND (reference sequence). This CDR3 is 15 amino acids long. The CDR3 reads CASSISPKGSYEQYF. CDR3 DNA: TGTGCCAGTAGTATATCCCCCAAGGGGTCCTACGAGCAGTACTTC.

This sequence joins TRBV5-5 and TRBJ1-5; D unclear. The V end was cut by 0 bases, the J end by 6 bases, with 10 bases between. The CDR3 covers 14 residues. Per germline, CDR1 SGHKS and CDR2 YYEKEE (reference sequence). CDR3 sequence reads: CASSLGERIQPQHF. In DNA, the CDR3 is TGTGCCAGCAGCTTGGGGGAGAGAATTCAGCCCCAGCATTTT. Full variable domain (missing parts from reference TRBV5-5 and TRBJ1-5): DAGVTQSPTHLIKTRGQQVTLRCSPISGHKSVSWYQQVLGQGPQFIFQYYEKEERGRGNFPDRFSARQFPNYSSELNVNALLLGDSALYLCASSLGERIQPQHFGDGTRLSIL.